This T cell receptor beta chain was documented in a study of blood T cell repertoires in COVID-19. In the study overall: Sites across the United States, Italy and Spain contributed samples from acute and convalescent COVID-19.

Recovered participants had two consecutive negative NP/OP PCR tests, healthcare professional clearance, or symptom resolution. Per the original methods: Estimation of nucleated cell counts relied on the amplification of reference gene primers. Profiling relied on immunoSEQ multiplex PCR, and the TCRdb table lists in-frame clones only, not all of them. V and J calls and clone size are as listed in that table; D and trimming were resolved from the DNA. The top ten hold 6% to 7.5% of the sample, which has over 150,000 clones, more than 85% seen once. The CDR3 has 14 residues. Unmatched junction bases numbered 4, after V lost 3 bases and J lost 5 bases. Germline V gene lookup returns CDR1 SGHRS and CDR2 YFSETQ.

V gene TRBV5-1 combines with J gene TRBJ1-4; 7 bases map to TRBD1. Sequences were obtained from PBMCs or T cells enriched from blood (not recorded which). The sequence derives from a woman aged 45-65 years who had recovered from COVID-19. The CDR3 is CASSSGQPNEKLFF. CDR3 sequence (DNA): TGCGCCAGCAGCTCGGGACAGCCAAATGAAAAACTGTTTTTT.